These T cell receptor beta chains were read from a single sample in a study of blood T cell repertoires in COVID-19. Produced via immunoSEQ multiplex PCR; TCRdb's table is partial and in-frame only. The sample has 77,000 or so clones, approximately 90% seen once; the top ten hold approximately 4.5%. The sequenced sample consisted of peripheral blood. All receptors derive from a man aged 50 to 59 with active COVID-19. Each CDR3 is given with its conserved first and last residue. The order of the fields is CDR3 protein, CDR3 DNA, D gene, V gene, clone size, J gene. The D gene is left open where the match is weak. Rows may omit the clone size; those that give it use once, few, many or a size class.

CDR3: CASGLVLSLATITGELFF; DNA: TGTGCTAGTGGTTTGGTACTTTCTTTGGCGACTATCACTGGGGAGCTGTTTTTT; D: -; V: TRBV12-5; size: once; J: TRBJ2-2
CDR3: CASSPYSARGRDTQYF; DNA: TGTGCCAGCTCACCGTACTCCGCGCGGGGCAGGGATACGCAGTATTTT; D: -; V: TRBV18; size: once; J: TRBJ2-3
CDR3: CASSIDTQGPYEQYF; DNA: TGTGCCAGTAGTATAGATACACAGGGTCCCTACGAGCAGTACTTC; D: -; V: TRBV19; size: -; J: TRBJ2-7
CDR3: CASSRIGQVSGNTIYF; DNA: TGTGCCAGCAGCCGCATAGGACAGGTCTCTGGAAACACCATATATTTT; D: TRBD1; V: TRBV5-4; size: -; J: TRBJ1-3
CDR3: CASRRTGTAFF; DNA: TGTGCCAGCAGAAGGACAGGGACAGCTTTCTTT; D: TRBD1; V: TRBV6-5; size: -; J: TRBJ1-1
CDR3: CASILGQGSYNEQFF; DNA: TGTGCCAGCATCCTGGGACAGGGATCCTACAATGAGCAGTTCTTC; D: TRBD1; V: TRBV6-5; size: once; J: TRBJ2-1
CDR3: CASSRQGPETQYF; DNA: TGTGCCAGCAGCCGACAGGGTCCGGAGACCCAGTACTTC; D: TRBD1; V: TRBV3-1/TRBV3-2; size: -; J: TRBJ2-5
CDR3: CASSLDRARKAFF; DNA: TGTGCCAGCAGCCTCGACAGGGCCCGGAAAGCTTTCTTT; D: TRBD1; V: TRBV7-9; size: few; J: TRBJ1-1
CDR3: CAISRQGGDYGYTF; DNA: TGTGCCATCAGTCGACAGGGGGGAGATTATGGCTACACCTTC; D: TRBD1; V: TRBV10-3; size: -; J: TRBJ1-2
CDR3: CATQIRGSNYEQYF; DNA: TGTGCCACGCAGATCAGGGGCAGTAACTACGAGCAGTACTTC; D: -; V: TRBV6-5; size: -; J: TRBJ2-7
CDR3: CASQGLAGNYEQYF; DNA: TGTGCCAGCCAGGGACTAGCGGGAAACTACGAGCAGTACTTC; D: TRBD2; V: TRBV25-1; size: -; J: TRBJ2-7
CDR3: CASSVRENGYNEQFF; DNA: TGCGCCAGCTCTGTACGGGAGAACGGGTACAATGAGCAGTTCTTC; D: -; V: TRBV10-2; size: -; J: TRBJ2-1
CDR3: CASSFGQVLYWPQETQYF; DNA: TGTGCCAGCAGCTTCGGACAGGTTCTATATTGGCCCCAAGAGACCCAGTACTTC; D: TRBD1; V: TRBV5-6; size: -; J: TRBJ2-5
CDR3: CASSLGTGDLYGYTF; DNA: TGTGCCAGCAGCTTAGGGACAGGGGACCTCTATGGCTACACCTTC; D: TRBD1; V: TRBV7-2; size: -; J: TRBJ1-2
CDR3: CASSPGGETQYF; DNA: TGCGCCAGCAGTCCGGGGGGAGAGACCCAGTACTTC; D: TRBD2; V: TRBV5-1; size: -; J: TRBJ2-5
CDR3: CAISESLQGVGGYTF; DNA: TGTGCCATCAGTGAGTCATTACAGGGAGTCGGTGGCTACACCTTC; D: -; V: TRBV10-3; size: -; J: TRBJ1-2
CDR3: CASSWGRWDRVDNEQFF; DNA: TGTGCCAGTAGTTGGGGTCGTTGGGACAGGGTTGACAATGAGCAGTTCTTC; D: TRBD1; V: TRBV19; size: -; J: TRBJ2-1
CDR3: CASTRLAGDSPSYNEQFF; DNA: TGTGCCAGCACCAGACTAGCGGGAGACTCCCCCTCCTACAATGAGCAGTTCTTC; D: TRBD2; V: TRBV7-9; size: -; J: TRBJ2-1
CDR3: CASIKSGEDTQYF; DNA: TGTGCCAGCATAAAAAGCGGGGAAGATACGCAGTATTTT; D: TRBD2; V: TRBV6-6; size: -; J: TRBJ2-3
CDR3: CASSSGVTSSSYEQYF; DNA: TGTGCCAGCAGCTCAGGGGTGACTTCCAGCTCCTACGAGCAGTACTTC; D: -; V: TRBV5-4; size: -; J: TRBJ2-7
CDR3: CASSLRGPISGNTIYF; DNA: TGTGCCAGCAGCCTCAGGGGCCCCATCTCTGGAAACACCATATATTTT; D: -; V: TRBV7-9; size: -; J: TRBJ1-3
CDR3: CASSPRDNANYGYTF; DNA: TGTGCCAGCAGCCCCCGGGACAACGCTAACTATGGCTACACCTTC; D: -; V: TRBV9; size: few; J: TRBJ1-2
CDR3: CASGRVPGAYEQYF; DNA: TGTGCCAGCGGCCGGGTTCCGGGAGCCTACGAGCAGTACTTC; D: -; V: TRBV4-2; size: -; J: TRBJ2-7
CDR3: CASSEAWTEAYEQYF; DNA: TGTGCCAGCAGTGAAGCGTGGACAGAAGCGTACGAGCAGTACTTC; D: -; V: TRBV2; size: -; J: TRBJ2-7
CDR3: CASSLGGYPSTDTQYF; DNA: TGTGCCAGCAGCTTAGGAGGGTATCCGAGCACAGATACGCAGTATTTT; D: -; V: TRBV5-4; size: -; J: TRBJ2-3
CDR3: CASSSIDRGRTEAFF; DNA: TGTGCCAGCAGCTCGATCGACAGGGGCCGGACTGAAGCTTTCTTT; D: TRBD1; V: TRBV5-4; size: -; J: TRBJ1-1
CDR3: CAWSEAGYGYTF; DNA: TGTGCCTGGAGTGAGGCAGGCTATGGCTACACCTTC; D: -; V: TRBV30; size: -; J: TRBJ1-2
CDR3: CASSPRSPGQGGTGELFF; DNA: TGTGCCAGCTCGCCGAGGTCACCGGGACAGGGTGGCACCGGGGAGCTGTTTTTT; D: TRBD1; V: TRBV18; size: -; J: TRBJ2-2
CDR3: CASSPTGVETQYF; DNA: TGTGCCAGCTCGCCAACAGGGGTGGAGACCCAGTACTTC; D: TRBD1; V: TRBV18; size: -; J: TRBJ2-5
CDR3: CASSLMASGGVQVERETQYF; DNA: TGTGCCAGCAGCTTAATGGCCAGCGGGGGGGTTCAGGTCGAGAGGGAGACCCAGTACTTC; D: TRBD2; V: TRBV11-3; size: -; J: TRBJ2-5
CDR3: CASSIDAADYNYGYTF; DNA: TGTGCCAGTAGTATAGACGCAGCGGACTATAACTATGGCTACACCTTC; D: -; V: TRBV19; size: -; J: TRBJ1-2
CDR3: CSASGRGDTEAFF; DNA: TGCAGCGCCTCCGGGAGGGGGGACACTGAAGCTTTCTTT; D: -; V: TRBV29-1; size: -; J: TRBJ1-1
CDR3: CASSEAAVTGNYGYTF; DNA: TGTGCCAGCAGTGAAGCCGCGGTGACGGGAAACTATGGCTACACCTTC; D: -; V: TRBV2; size: -; J: TRBJ1-2
CDR3: CASSRPIQGAKNEKLFF; DNA: TGTGCCAGCAGTCGACCCATCCAGGGGGCTAAAAATGAAAAACTGTTTTTT; D: TRBD1; V: TRBV7-2; size: -; J: TRBJ1-4
CDR3: CASSLRQGRHMNTEAFF; DNA: TGTGCCAGCAGTCTCCGACAGGGACGACACATGAACACTGAAGCTTTCTTT; D: TRBD1; V: TRBV6-6; size: -; J: TRBJ1-1
CDR3: CASSPTGGSNYGYTF; DNA: TGTGCCAGCAGCCCAACAGGGGGCTCTAACTATGGCTACACCTTC; D: TRBD1; V: TRBV9; size: -; J: TRBJ1-2
CDR3: CASSLGGGLGNTIYF; DNA: TGTGCCAGCAGCTTAGGCGGGGGGCTTGGAAACACCATATATTTT; D: -; V: TRBV7-2; size: -; J: TRBJ1-3
CDR3: CASSARLGTSGPTDTQYF; DNA: TGTGCCAGCAGCGCGAGACTTGGGACTAGCGGACCCACAGATACGCAGTATTTT; D: TRBD2; V: TRBV9; size: -; J: TRBJ2-3
CDR3: CASKPGQGPTGELFF; DNA: TGTGCCAGCAAGCCGGGACAGGGACCCACCGGGGAGCTGTTTTTT; D: TRBD1; V: TRBV7-3; size: -; J: TRBJ2-2
CDR3: CASSEGQGARGYTF; DNA: TGCGCCAGCAGTGAGGGACAGGGGGCTCGTGGCTACACCTTC; D: TRBD1; V: TRBV10-2; size: -; J: TRBJ1-2
CDR3: CASSPQPGTDYNSPLHF; DNA: TGCGCCAGCAGCCCCCAACCCGGGACAGACTATAATTCACCCCTCCACTTT; D: TRBD1; V: TRBV5-1; size: once; J: TRBJ1-6
CDR3: CASSLVQGNTGELFF; DNA: TGTGCCAGCAGCCTGGTTCAGGGGAACACCGGGGAGCTGTTTTTT; D: -; V: TRBV5-5; size: -; J: TRBJ2-2
CDR3: CASSLVVRELSETQYF; DNA: TGTGCCAGCAGCTTGGTGGTGCGGGAGTTATCGGAGACCCAGTACTTC; D: TRBD2; V: TRBV5-8; size: -; J: TRBJ2-5
CDR3: CSVSGRSSYEQYF; DNA: TGCAGCGTCAGCGGGAGGAGCTCCTACGAGCAGTACTTC; D: TRBD2; V: TRBV29-1; size: -; J: TRBJ2-7
CDR3: CASSIPGRRNGNQPQHF; DNA: TGTGCCAGTAGTATTCCCGGGAGGCGGAATGGCAATCAGCCCCAGCATTTT; D: -; V: TRBV19; size: -; J: TRBJ1-5
CDR3: CASSFNRGQDQPQHF; DNA: TGTGCCAGCAGTTTTAACAGGGGGCAGGATCAGCCCCAGCATTTT; D: TRBD1; V: TRBV28; size: -; J: TRBJ1-5
CDR3: CASSQGATEAFF; DNA: TGTGCCAGCAGCCAGGGGGCCACTGAAGCTTTCTTT; D: -; V: TRBV14; size: -; J: TRBJ1-1
CDR3: CASSLTLGLAAQETQYF; DNA: TGTGCCAGCAGCCTCACCTTGGGACTAGCGGCCCAAGAGACCCAGTACTTC; D: TRBD2; V: TRBV2; size: -; J: TRBJ2-5
CDR3: CASSTPTGLHYF; DNA: TGTGCCAGCAGCACCCCAACAGGGCTCCACTACTTC; D: -; V: TRBV7-2; size: -; J: TRBJ2-7
CDR3: CASSLLAGGTDTQYF; DNA: TGCGCCAGCAGCTTACTAGCGGGAGGAACAGATACGCAGTATTTT; D: TRBD2; V: TRBV5-1; size: -; J: TRBJ2-3
CDR3: CASDNTRGGPVLNTGELFF; DNA: TGTGCCAGTGATAATACTCGGGGGGGGCCTGTATTGAACACCGGGGAGCTGTTTTTT; D: -; V: TRBV21-1; size: -; J: TRBJ2-2
CDR3: CASSLGGMGQGSYNEQFF; DNA: TGTGCCAGCAGCTTGGGGGGGATGGGACAGGGCTCCTACAATGAGCAGTTCTTC; D: TRBD1; V: TRBV5-4; size: -; J: TRBJ2-1
CDR3: CASSLSGNSYNEQFF; DNA: TGTGCCAGCAGTCTGTCGGGGAACTCCTACAATGAGCAGTTCTTC; D: -; V: TRBV7-2; size: -; J: TRBJ2-1
CDR3: CASSEDREYGYTF; DNA: TGTGCCAGCAGTGAGGACAGGGAGTATGGCTACACCTTC; D: TRBD1; V: TRBV2; size: once; J: TRBJ1-2
CDR3: CASSNRGDSNQPQHF; DNA: TGTGCCAGCAGCAACCGGGGAGATAGCAATCAGCCCCAGCATTTT; D: -; V: TRBV7-9; size: -; J: TRBJ1-5
CDR3: CSWVGPDSRGGYEQYF; DNA: TGCAGCTGGGTTGGCCCTGACAGTCGAGGGGGCTACGAGCAGTACTTC; D: -; V: TRBV29-1; size: -; J: TRBJ2-7
CDR3: CASSIGGAGHGYTF; DNA: TGTGCCAGTAGTATTGGGGGCGCTGGCCACGGCTACACCTTC; D: -; V: TRBV19; size: -; J: TRBJ1-2
CDR3: CASSLILESPLHF; DNA: TGTGCCAGCAGCCTCATCCTAGAATCACCCCTCCACTTT; D: -; V: TRBV7-2; size: -; J: TRBJ1-6
CDR3: CASSPDRGTEAFF; DNA: TGCGCCAGCAGCCCGGACAGGGGAACTGAAGCTTTCTTT; D: TRBD1; V: TRBV5-1; size: -; J: TRBJ1-1